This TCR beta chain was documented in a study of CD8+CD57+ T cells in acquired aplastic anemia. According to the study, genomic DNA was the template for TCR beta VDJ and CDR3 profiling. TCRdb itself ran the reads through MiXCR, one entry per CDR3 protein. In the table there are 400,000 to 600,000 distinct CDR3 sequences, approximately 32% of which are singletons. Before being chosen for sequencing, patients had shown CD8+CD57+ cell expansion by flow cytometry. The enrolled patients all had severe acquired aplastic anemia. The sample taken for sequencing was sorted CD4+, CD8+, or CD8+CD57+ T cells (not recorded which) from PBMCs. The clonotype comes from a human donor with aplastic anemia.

The CDR3 nucleotides read TGTGCCATCAGACAGGGATCCGGAAACACCATATATTTT. Translated: CAIRQGSGNTIYF. This chain uses TRBV2 with TRBJ1-3; 7 bases line up with TRBD1. The trim removed 10 bases at V and 4 bases at J, leaving 7 bases unmatched. This CDR3 is built from 13 residues. The germline CDR1 and CDR2 sequences are SNHLY and FYNNEI.